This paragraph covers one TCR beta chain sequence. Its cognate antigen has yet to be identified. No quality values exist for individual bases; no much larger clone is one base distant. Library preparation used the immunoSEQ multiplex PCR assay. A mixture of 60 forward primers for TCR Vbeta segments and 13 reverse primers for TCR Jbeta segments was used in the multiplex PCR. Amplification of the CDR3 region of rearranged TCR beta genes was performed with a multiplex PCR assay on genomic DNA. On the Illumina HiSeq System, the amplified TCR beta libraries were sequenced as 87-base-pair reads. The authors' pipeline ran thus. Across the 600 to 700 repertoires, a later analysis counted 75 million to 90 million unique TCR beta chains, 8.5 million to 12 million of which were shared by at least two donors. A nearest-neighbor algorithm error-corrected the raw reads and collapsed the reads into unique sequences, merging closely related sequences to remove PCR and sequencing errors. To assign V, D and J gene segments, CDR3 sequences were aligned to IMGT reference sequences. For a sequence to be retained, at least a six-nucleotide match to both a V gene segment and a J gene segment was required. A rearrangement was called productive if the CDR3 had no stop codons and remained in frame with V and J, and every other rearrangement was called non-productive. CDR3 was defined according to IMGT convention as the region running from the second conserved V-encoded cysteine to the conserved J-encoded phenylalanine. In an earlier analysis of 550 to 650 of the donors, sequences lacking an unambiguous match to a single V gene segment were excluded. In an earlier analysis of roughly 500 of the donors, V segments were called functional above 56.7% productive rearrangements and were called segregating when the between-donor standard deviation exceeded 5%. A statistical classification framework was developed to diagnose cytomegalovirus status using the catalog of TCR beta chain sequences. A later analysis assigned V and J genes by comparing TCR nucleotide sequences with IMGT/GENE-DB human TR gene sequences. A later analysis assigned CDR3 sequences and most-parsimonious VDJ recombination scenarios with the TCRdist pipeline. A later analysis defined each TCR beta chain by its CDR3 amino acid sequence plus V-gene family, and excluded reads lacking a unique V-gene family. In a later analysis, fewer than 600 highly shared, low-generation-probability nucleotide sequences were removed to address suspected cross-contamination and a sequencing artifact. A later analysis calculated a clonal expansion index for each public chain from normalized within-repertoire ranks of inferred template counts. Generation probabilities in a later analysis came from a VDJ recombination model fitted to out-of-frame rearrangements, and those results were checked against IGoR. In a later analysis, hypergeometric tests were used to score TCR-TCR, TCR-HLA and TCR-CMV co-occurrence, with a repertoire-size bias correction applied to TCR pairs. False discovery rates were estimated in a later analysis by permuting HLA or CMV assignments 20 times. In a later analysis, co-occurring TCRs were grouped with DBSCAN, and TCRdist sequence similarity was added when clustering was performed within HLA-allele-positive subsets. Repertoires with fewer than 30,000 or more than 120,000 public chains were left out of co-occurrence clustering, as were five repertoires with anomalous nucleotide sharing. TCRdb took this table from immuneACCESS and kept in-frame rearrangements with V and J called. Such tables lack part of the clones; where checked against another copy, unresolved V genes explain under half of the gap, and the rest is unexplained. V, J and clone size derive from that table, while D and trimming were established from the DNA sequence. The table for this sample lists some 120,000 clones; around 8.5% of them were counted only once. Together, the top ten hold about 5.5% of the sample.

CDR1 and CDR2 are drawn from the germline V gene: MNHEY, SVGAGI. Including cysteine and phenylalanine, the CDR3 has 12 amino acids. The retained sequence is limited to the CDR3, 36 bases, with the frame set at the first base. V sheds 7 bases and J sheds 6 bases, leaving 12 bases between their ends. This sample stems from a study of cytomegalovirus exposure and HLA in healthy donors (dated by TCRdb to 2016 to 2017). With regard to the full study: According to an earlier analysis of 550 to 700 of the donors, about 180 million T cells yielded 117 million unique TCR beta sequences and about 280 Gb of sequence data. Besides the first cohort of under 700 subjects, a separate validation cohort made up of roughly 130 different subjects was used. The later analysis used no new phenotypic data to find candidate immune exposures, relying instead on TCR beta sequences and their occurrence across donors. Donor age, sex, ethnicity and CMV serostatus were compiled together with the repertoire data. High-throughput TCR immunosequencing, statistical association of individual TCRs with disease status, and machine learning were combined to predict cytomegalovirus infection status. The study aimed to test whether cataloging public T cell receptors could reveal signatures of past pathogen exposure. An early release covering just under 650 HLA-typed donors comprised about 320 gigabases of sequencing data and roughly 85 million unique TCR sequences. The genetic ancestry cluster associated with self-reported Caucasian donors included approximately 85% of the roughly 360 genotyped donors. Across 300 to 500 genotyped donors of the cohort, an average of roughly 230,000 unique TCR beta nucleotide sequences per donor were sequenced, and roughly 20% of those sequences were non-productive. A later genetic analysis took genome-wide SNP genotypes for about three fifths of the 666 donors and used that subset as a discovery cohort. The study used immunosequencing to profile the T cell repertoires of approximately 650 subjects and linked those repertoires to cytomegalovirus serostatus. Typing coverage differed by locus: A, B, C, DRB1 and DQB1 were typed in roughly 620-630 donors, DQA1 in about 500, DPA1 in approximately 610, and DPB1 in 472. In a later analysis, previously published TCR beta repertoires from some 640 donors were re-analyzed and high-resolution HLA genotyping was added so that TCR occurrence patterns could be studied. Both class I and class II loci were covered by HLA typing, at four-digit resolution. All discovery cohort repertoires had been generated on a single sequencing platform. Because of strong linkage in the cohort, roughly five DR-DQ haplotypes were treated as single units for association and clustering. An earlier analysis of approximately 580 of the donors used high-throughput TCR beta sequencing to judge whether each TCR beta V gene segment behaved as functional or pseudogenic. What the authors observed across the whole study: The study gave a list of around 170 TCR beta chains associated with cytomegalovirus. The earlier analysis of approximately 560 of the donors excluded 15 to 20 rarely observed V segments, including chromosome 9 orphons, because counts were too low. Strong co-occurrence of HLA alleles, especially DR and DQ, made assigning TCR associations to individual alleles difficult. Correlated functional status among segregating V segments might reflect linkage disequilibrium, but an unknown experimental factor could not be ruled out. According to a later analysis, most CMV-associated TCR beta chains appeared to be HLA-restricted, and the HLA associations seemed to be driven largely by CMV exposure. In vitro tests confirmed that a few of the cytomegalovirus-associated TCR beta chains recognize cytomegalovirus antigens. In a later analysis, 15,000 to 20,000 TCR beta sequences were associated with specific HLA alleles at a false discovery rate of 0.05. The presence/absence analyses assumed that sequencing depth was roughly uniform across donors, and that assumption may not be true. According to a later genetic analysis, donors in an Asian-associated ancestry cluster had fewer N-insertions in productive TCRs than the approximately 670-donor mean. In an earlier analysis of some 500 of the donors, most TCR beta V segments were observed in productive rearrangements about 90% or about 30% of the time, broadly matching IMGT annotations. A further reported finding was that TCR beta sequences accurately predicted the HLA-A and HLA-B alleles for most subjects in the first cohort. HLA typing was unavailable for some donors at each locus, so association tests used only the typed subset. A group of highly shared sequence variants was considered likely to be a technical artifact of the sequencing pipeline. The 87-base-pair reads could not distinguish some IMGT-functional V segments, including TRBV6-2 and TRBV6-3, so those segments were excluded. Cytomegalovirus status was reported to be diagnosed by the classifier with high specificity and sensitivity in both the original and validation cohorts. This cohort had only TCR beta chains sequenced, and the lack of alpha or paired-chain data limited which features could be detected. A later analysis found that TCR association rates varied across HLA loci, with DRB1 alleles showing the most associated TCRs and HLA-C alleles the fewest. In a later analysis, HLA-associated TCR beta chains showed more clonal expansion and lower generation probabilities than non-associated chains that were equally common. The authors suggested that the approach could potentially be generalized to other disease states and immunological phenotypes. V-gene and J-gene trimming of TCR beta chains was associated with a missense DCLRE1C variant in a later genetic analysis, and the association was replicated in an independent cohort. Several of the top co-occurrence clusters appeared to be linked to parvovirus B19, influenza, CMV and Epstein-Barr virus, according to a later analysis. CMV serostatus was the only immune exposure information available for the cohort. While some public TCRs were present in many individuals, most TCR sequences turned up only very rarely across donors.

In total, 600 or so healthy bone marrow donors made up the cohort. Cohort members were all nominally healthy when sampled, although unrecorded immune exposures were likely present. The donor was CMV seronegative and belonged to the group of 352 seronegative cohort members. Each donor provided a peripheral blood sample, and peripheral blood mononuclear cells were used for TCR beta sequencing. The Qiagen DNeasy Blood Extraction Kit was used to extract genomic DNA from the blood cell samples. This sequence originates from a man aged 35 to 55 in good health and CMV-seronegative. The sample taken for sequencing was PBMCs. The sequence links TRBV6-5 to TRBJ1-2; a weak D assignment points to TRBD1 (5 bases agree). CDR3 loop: CASIYGAHGYTF. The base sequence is TGTGCCAGCATATATGGGGCGCATGGCTACACCTTC.